The 8 T cell receptor beta chains given below trace back to one sample, sequenced in a study of blood T cell repertoires in COVID-19. The assay was immunoSEQ multiplex PCR, and TCRdb's table has in-frame clones only and misses some. The repertoire consists of about 62,000 clones, with around nine tenths occurring once and the leading ten covering 0.9% to 1.2%. The specimen sequenced was peripheral blood. These receptor sequences come from a man between 65 and 85 years old with acute or convalescent COVID-19.

The V gene is TRBV18, the J gene TRBJ2-2; TRBD1 matches at 7 bases. Germline CDR1 reads KGHSH; CDR2 reads LQKENI. The CDR3 contains 15 residues. Germline trimming cut 6 bases from V and 4 bases from J; bases unmatched to any gene: 8. The CDR3 loop is CASSPDRVSTGELFF. CDR3 sequence (DNA): TGTGCCAGCTCCCCCGACAGGGTCTCCACCGGGGAGCTGTTTTTT.

The V and J genes are TRBV7-9 and TRBJ1-1, with TRBD1 matching over 7 bases. The CDR3 contains 16 residues. Germline V gene lookup returns CDR1 SEHNR and CDR2 FQNEAQ (reference sequence). V dropped 4 bases and J dropped 2; count of bases not matched to a gene: 10. CDR3: CASSSGQSNYNTEAFF. The DNA of the CDR3 is TGTGCCAGCAGCTCGGGACAGTCGAACTACAACACTGAAGCTTTCTTT. Full variable domain (outside the CDR3, taken from reference TRBV7-9 and TRBJ1-1): DTGVSQNPRHKITKRGQNVTFRCDPISEHNRLYWYRQTLGQGPEFLTYFQNEAQLEKSRLLSDRFSAERPKGSFSTLEIQRTEQGDSAMYLCASSSGQSNYNTEAFFGQGTRLTVV.

The V and J genes are TRBV24-1 and TRBJ1-2, with D maybe TRBD1 (6 bases). V gave up 4 bases and J gave up 5 bases, with 13 bases separating them. CDR3 size: 14 residues. Germline V gives CDR1 KGHDR, CDR2 SFDVKD. The CDR3 spells CATSDRTVLYGYTF. CDR3 nucleotide sequence: TGTGCCACCAGTGACCGGACAGTTCTTTATGGCTACACCTTC.

This clone was picked up one time. The chain couples TRBV4-1 to TRBJ2-5; perhaps TRBD2 as D (6 bases). The CDR3 is 16 amino acids. Germline assignment: CDR1 MGHRA and CDR2 YSYEKL. The V gene lost 4 bases and the J gene lost 4 bases, with 19 bases spanning the gap. As DNA, the CDR3 is TGCGCCAGCAGCCGCTCATCTGGGGGGTCGGGAGAGACCCAGTACTTC. Translated, it gives CASSRSSGGSGETQYF.

J is TRBJ1-3 and V is TRBV6-5, with TRBD1 matching over 7 bases. With 2 bases clipped from V and 2 bases from J, the junction kept 6 bases outside the gene matches. The CDR3 spans 16 residues. Germline V gives CDR1 MNHEY, CDR2 SVGAGI. CDR3 nucleotides: TGTGCCAGCAGTTACGCTGGACAGGAAACTGGAAACACCATATATTTT. It is translated as CASSYAGQETGNTIYF.

This clone appeared once. The V call is TRBV28, the J call TRBJ2-1, with D possibly being TRBD2 (5 bases). The V gene's germline CDR1 is MDHEN and CDR2 SYDVKM. V was pared by 6 bases and J by 9 bases, with 27 bases between. This CDR3 region has 17 residues. The CDR3 bases are TGTGCCAGCAGAACAGCCCGCACTCAGCTAGCTGGAAGTGAGCAGTTCTTC. Translating it yields CASRTARTQLAGSEQFF. The full variable domain, in which reference TRBV28 and TRBJ2-1 provide the parts outside the CDR3, is DVKVTQSSRYLVKRTGEKVFLECVQDMDHENMFWYRQDPGLGLRLIYFSYDVKMKEKGDIPEGYSVSREKKERFSLILESASTNQTSMYLCASRTARTQLAGSEQFFGPGTRLTVL.

This chain connects TRBV6-5 to TRBJ1-2; weak D call: TRBD1 (6 bases). Trimming pared 7 bases from V and 13 bases from J, leaving 22 bases between. The CDR3 loop spans 13 amino acids. CDR1 is MNHEY and CDR2 is SVGAGI in the germline V gene. The chain's CDR3 is CASTTRDTRYRTF. In nucleotides, the CDR3 is TGTGCCAGCACCACCCGGGACACACGTTACCGCACCTTC.

The chain joins TRBV5-1 to TRBJ2-7; TRBD1 matches at 9 bases. This CDR3 has 15 amino acids. V was clipped by 3 bases and J by 2 bases; unmatched bases: 6. Germline V lookup: CDR1 SGHRS, CDR2 YFSETQ. The CDR3 bases are TGCGCCAGCAGCTCCGGACAGGGGCCTACCTACGAGCAGTACTTC. Its translation: CASSSGQGPTYEQYF.